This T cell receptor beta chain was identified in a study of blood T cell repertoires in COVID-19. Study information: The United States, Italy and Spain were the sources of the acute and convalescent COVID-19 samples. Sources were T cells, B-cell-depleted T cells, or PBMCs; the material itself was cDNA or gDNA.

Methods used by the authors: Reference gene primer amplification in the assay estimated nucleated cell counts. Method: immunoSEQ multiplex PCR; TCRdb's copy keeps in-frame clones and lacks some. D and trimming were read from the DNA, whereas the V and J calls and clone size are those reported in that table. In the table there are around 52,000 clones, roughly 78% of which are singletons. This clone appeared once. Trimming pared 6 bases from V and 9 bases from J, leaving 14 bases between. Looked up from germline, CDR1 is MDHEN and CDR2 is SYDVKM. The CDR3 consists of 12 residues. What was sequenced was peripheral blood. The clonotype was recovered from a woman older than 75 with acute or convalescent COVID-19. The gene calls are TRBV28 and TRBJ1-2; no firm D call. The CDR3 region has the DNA TGTGCCAGCAGGATTAATGGTCTAAGCTACACCTTC. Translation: CASRINGLSYTF.